The sequence of this T cell receptor beta chain was determined in a study of blood T cells in healthy people across ages (dated by TCRdb to between 2015 and 2017). As for the study more broadly: Template switching captured roughly one uniquely barcoded TCR beta cDNA molecule per two T cells in model experiments. Age-related changes in TCR beta repertoire diversity were measured in the study by deep sequencing normalized with unique cDNA molecular identifiers. Donors were grouped into four age groups: young (average about 15 years), middle-aged (about 38), aged (roughly 67) and long-lived (roughly 80). To avoid experimental bias, donors of different ages were spread randomly across the sequencing lanes. Two additional independent replicas of 1 million unique cDNA reads from the same blood draw were analyzed for two donors (one aged 18 to 30 and one aged 80 or older). Study-wide conclusions, independent of this receptor: The percentage of naive T cells measured by flow cytometry correlated strongly with observed TCR beta diversity. Observed TCR beta diversity per million T cells fell roughly linearly with age, and a significant reduction was already apparent by age around 44. Since profiling was done on bulk unsorted PBMCs, naive and antigen-experienced compartments could not be conclusively compared. The long-lived group showed more naive CD4+ T cells, fewer expanded clones and increased TCR diversity than the aged group, suggesting age selection. Estimates of total diversity from one million sequenced T cells were regarded as lower bounds and underestimates. The CMV infection status of donors was not known, potentially confounding age-related changes in expanded clonotypes.

Library method: 5' RACE. TCRdb shows the sequencer as Illumina HiSeq 2500. A second roughly 6 to 12 cycle PCR used a sample-barcoded 5' primer and a J-beta primer mix. Each TCR beta cDNA molecule received a unique molecular identifier from a template-switch 5' adaptor carrying 12 random nucleotides. Each sample yielded at least 2.5 million CDR3-containing paired-end reads. All of the RNA was converted into first-strand cDNA using the Mint cDNA synthesis kit, with a TRBC-specific oligonucleotide serving as the primer. Following uracil-DNA glycosylase treatment, a first 18-cycle PCR with universal primers M1SS and BC2_uni_R was performed on all cDNA. Regarding the original processing steps: Normalization of each sample was performed by random selection of 1 million high-quality reads, each carrying a distinct molecular identifier. Instead of being binned into consensus sequences, reads with shared molecular identifiers were discarded. MiTCR, run with a Q25 quality threshold and the strictest error-elimination algorithm, handled CDR3 identification, clonotype clustering and error correction. A nonparametric unseen species model using Euler transformation provided a lower-bound estimate of total TCR beta diversity. TCRdb trimmed the raw reads at Q25, called clones with MiXCR and kept productive beta chains. Each entry merges the rows of one CDR3 protein and shows their most common DNA and genes. The V and J calls were determined by TCRdb, not by the authors. A total of fewer than 1,000,000 distinct CDR3 sequences appear in this sample, 40% to 50% of them only once. The ten largest clones take up about 21% of the sample.

The roughly 39 donors, aged about 6 to 90 years, were systemically healthy Caucasian individuals from Russia. About 10 milliliters of peripheral blood were collected from each donor into EDTA-treated Vacutainer tubes. Ficoll-Paque density-gradient centrifugation was used to isolate PBMCs, with at least 6.5 million per sample. Total RNA, at least 6 micrograms per sample, was extracted from PBMCs with Trizol reagent. For every donor, flow cytometry on a PBMC aliquot measured the percentage of naive CD45RAhigh/CD27high T cells. Unmatched junction bases come to 7, with V trimmed by 5 bases and J by 11 bases. Taken from cysteine to phenylalanine, the CDR3 has 14 residues. The CDR3 DNA has 42 bases and is translated from base 1. CDR1 and CDR2 were assigned from the germline V gene as SGHRS and YFSETQ. On this clonotype itself: Its antigen target is currently unknown. Nothing much larger sits one base from this clone, and base qualities are not available.

This chain is built from TRBV5-1 and TRBJ1-6, with 10 bases in between that match TRBD1. The sequence was collected from a man in his fifties or sixties in good health. The sequenced sample was blood. The CDR3 is CASRPGQGITPLHF. The nucleotide sequence is given as TGCGCCAGCAGGCCGGGACAGGGGATTACACCCCTCCACTTT.